This TCR beta chain originates from a study of cytotoxic CD8 clonotypes in ibrutinib-treated CLL. In regard to this clone: The antigen remains unidentified.

Study results and limitations: Clonality, elevated at ibrutinib response, dropped back toward baseline at progression. Under treatment, the uncommon public clonotypes either contracted or remained stable.

The length of the CDR3 is 14 residues. Germline-derived CDR1 and CDR2 are GTSNPN and SVGIG (reference sequence). V lost 2 bases, J lost 9 bases, and 9 bases stayed unmatched. A 1 in 200,000 to 1 in 1 million T cell depth was the sequencing target. The table came from immunoSEQ multiplex PCR; TCRdb's copy has only in-frame clones and leaves some out. This sample yields about 160,000 clones, of which about four fifths are seen a single time; about 2% belongs to the top ten. The sequence was collected from a human donor with chronic lymphocytic leukemia. The material was PBMCs, obtained after 12 months of ibrutinib treatment. The gene calls are TRBV30 and TRBJ2-7; 11 nucleotides align to TRBD1. CDR3 sequence: CAWSMGTGGGGQYF. The CDR3 nucleotides are TGTGCCTGGAGTATGGGGACAGGGGGGGGCGGGCAGTACTTC.